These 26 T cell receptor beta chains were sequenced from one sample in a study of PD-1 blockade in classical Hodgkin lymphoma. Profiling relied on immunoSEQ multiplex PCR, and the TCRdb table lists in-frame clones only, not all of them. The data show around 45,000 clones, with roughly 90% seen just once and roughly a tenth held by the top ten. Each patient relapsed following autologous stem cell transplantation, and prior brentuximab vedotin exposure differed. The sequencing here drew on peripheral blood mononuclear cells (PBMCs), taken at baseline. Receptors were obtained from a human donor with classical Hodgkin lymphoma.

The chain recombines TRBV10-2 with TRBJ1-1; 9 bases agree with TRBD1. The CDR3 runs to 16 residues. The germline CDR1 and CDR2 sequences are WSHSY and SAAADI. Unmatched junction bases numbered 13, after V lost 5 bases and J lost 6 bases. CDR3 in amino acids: CASSSVTGTGISEAFF. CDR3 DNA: TGCGCCAGCAGTTCGGTAACTGGGACAGGGATTTCTGAAGCTTTCTTT.

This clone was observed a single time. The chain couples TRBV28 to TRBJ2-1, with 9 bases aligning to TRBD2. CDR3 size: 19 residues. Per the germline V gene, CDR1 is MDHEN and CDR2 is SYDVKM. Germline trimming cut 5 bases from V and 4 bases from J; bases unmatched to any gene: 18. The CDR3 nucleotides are TGTGCCAGCAGTCTCCGCAAGCGGCTAGCGGGGTCATGGTACAATGAGCAGTTCTTC. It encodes CASSLRKRLAGSWYNEQFF.

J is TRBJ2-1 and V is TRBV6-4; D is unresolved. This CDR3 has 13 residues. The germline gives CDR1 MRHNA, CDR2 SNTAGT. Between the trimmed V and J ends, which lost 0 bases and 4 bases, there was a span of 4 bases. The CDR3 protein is CASSDSHYNEQFF. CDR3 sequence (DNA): TGTGCCAGCAGTGACTCCCATTACAATGAGCAGTTCTTC.

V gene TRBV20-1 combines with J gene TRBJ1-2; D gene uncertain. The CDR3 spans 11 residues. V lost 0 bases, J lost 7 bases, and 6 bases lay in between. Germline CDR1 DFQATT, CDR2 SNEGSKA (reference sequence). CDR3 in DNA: TGCAGTGCTAGAGATGATACTGGCTACACCTTC. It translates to CSARDDTGYTF.

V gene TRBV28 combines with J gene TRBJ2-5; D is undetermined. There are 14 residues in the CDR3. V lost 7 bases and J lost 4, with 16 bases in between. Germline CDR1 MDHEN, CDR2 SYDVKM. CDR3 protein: CASTRYGLAETQYF. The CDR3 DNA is TGTGCCAGCACGCGGTACGGTCTGGCAGAGACCCAGTACTTC. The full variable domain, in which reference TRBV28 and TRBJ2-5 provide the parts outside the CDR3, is DVKVTQSSRYLVKRTGEKVFLECVQDMDHENMFWYRQDPGLGLRLIYFSYDVKMKEKGDIPEGYSVSREKKERFSLILESASTNQTSMYLCASTRYGLAETQYFGPGTRLLVL.

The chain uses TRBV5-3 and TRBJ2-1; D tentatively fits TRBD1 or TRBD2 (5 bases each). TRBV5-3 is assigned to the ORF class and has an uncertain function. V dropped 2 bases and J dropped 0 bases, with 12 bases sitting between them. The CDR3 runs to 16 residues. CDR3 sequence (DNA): TGTGCCAGAAGCTTTGGGGGAACTAGCTCCTACAATGAGCAGTTCTTC. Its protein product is CARSFGGTSSYNEQFF.

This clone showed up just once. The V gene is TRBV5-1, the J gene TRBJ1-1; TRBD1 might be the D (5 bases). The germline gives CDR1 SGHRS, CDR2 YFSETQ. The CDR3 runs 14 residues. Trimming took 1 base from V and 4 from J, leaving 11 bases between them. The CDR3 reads CASSLTGFGTEAFF. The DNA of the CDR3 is TGCGCCAGCAGCTTGACAGGTTTTGGCACTGAAGCTTTCTTT.

In DNA form, the CDR3 reads TGCGCCAGCAGCCAAGATCACGGGGCCCTGAGGGGCAATCAGCCCCAGCATTTT. Translated, it gives CASSQDHGALRGNQPQHF. The chain recombines TRBV4-3 with TRBJ1-5; possibly TRBD1 for D (5 bases). CDR1 LGHNA and CDR2 YSLEER come from the germline V gene. Trimming shortened V by 0 bases and J by 2 bases, and 17 bases separated the two germline ends. The CDR3 length is 18 residues.

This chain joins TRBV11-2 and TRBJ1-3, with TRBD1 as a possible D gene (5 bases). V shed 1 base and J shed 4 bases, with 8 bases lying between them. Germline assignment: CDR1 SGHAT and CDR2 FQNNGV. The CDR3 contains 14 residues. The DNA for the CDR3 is TGTGCCAGCAGCTTAGGGGGGAGCGGAAACACCATATATTTT. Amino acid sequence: CASSLGGSGNTIYF.

This CDR3 is CASGLGERWTEAFF. The CDR3 DNA reads TGTGCTAGTGGTTTGGGGGAACGGTGGACTGAAGCTTTCTTT. This chain joins TRBV12-5 and TRBJ1-1; D unclear. CDR3 length: 14 amino acids. The V end lost 1 base, the J end lost 5 bases, and 11 bases lay between the germline ends. Germline V lookup: CDR1 LGHNT, CDR2 FRNRAP.

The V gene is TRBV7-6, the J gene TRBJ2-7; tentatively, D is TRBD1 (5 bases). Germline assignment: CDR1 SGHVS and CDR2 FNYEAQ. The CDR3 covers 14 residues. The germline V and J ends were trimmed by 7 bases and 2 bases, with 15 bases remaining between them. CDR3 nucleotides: TGTGCCAGCACCCCACCCAGGGTTCCCTACGAGCAGTACTTC. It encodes CASTPPRVPYEQYF.

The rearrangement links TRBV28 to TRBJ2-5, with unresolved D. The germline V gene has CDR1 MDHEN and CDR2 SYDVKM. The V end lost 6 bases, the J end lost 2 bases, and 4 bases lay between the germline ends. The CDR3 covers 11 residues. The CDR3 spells CASRGQETQYF. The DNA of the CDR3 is TGTGCCAGCAGGGGGCAAGAGACCCAGTACTTC.

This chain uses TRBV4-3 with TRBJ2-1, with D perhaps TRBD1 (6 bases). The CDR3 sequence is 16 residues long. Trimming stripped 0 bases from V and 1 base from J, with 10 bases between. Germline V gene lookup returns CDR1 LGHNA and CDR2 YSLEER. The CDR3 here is CASSQDFGTSYNEQFF. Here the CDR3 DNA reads TGCGCCAGCAGCCAAGATTTTGGGACATCCTACAATGAGCAGTTCTTC.

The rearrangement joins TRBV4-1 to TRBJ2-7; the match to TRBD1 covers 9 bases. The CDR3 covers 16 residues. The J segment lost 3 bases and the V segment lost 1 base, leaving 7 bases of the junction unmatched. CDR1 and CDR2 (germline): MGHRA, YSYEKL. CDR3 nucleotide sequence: TGCGCCAGCAGCCAAGGGGCGACAGGGGGAGTCTACGAGCAGTACTTC. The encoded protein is CASSQGATGGVYEQYF.

CDR3 amino acids: CASSGTGWEDQPQHF. The CDR3 region has the DNA TGTGCCAGCAGTGGGACAGGTTGGGAGGATCAGCCCCAGCATTTT. The chain recombines TRBV7-8 with TRBJ1-5; 8 nucleotides align to TRBD1. This CDR3 region has 15 residues. CDR1 is SGHVS and CDR2 is FQNEAQ in the germline V gene. With 6 bases clipped from V and 5 bases from J, the junction kept 9 bases outside the gene matches.

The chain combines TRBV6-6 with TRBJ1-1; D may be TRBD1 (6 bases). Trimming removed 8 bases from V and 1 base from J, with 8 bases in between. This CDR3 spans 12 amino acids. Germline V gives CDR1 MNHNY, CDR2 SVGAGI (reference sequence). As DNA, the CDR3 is TGTGCCAGCGGACAGTGGAACACTGAAGCTTTCTTT. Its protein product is CASGQWNTEAFF.

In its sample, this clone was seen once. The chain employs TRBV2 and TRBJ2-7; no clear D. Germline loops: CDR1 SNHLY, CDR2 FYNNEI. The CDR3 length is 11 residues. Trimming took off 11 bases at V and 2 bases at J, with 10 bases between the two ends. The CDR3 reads CAVRRTYEQYF. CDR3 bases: TGTGCCGTGAGGAGAACCTACGAGCAGTACTTC.

The CDR3 spells CASSHRGRINTEAFF. CDR3 in DNA: TGTGCCAGTAGTCATAGGGGGCGCATAAACACTGAAGCTTTCTTT. The genes are TRBV19 and TRBJ1-1; TRBD1 agrees at 7 bases. The J segment lost 2 bases and the V segment lost 5 bases, leaving 8 bases of the junction unmatched. CDR1 LNHDA and CDR2 SQIVND come from the germline V gene (reference sequence). The CDR3 length is 15 residues.

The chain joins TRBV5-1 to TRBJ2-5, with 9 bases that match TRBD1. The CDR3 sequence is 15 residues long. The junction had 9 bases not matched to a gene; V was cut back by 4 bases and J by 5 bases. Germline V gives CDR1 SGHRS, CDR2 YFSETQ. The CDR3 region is CASSSRDRDGETQYF. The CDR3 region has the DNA TGCGCCAGCAGCAGCCGGGACAGGGATGGGGAGACCCAGTACTTC.

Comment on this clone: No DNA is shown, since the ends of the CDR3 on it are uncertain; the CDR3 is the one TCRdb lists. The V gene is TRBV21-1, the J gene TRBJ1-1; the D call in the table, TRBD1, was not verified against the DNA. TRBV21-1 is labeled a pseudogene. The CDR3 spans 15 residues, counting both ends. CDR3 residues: CASSKVGRGSTEAFF.

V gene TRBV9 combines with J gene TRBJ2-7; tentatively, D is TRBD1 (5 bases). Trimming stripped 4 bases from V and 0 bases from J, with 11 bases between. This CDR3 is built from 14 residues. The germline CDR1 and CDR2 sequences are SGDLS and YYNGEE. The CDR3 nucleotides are TGTGCCAGCAGCCCAGGACACCTCTCCTACGAGCAGTACTTC. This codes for CASSPGHLSYEQYF. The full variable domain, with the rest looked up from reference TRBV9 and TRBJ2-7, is DSGVTQTPKHLITATGQRVTLRCSPRSGDLSVYWYQQSLDQGLQFLIQYYNGEERAKGNILERFSAQQFPDLHSELNLSSLELGDSALYFCASSPGHLSYEQYFGPGTRLTVT.

The CDR3 region has the DNA TGTGCCAGTAGTGCGGGACTAATTGGCTACGAGCAGTACTTC. The encoded protein is CASSAGLIGYEQYF. This chain joins TRBV19 and TRBJ2-7; 7 bases line up with TRBD2. Germline CDR1 is LNHDA and CDR2 is SQIVND (reference sequence). The CDR3 is made up of 14 amino acids. V trimming: 5 bases; J trimming: 3 bases; junction bases outside the gene matches: 7.

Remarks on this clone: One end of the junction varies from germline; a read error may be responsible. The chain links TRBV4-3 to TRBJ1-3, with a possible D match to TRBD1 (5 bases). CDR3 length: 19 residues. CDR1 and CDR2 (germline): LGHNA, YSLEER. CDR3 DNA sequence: TGCGACAGCAGCCAAGAGCTTTTCGGGGCGCCGTACTCTGGAAACACCATATATTTT. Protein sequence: CDSSQELFGAPYSGNTIYF.

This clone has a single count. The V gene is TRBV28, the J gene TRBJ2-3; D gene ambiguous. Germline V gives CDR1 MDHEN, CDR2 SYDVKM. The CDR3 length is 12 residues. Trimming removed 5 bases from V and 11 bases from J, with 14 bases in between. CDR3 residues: CASSLGTILQYF. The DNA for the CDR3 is TGTGCCAGCAGTCTGGGTACTATTTTGCAGTATTTT. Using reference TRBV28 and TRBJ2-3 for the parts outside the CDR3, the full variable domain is DVKVTQSSRYLVKRTGEKVFLECVQDMDHENMFWYRQDPGLGLRLIYFSYDVKMKEKGDIPEGYSVSREKKERFSLILESASTNQTSMYLCASSLGTILQYFGPGTRLTVL.

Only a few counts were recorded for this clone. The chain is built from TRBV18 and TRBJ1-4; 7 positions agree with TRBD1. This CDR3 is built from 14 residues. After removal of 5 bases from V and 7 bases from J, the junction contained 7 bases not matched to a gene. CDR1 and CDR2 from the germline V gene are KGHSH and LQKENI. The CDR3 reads CASSSEGAREKLFF. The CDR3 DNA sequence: TGTGCCAGCTCATCAGAGGGGGCCCGTGAAAAACTGTTTTTT.

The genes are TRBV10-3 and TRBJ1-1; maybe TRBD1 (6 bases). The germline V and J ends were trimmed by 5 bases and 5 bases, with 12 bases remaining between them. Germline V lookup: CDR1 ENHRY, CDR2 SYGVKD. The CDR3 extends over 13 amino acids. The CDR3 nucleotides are TGTGCCATCAGTCAAGGGGGGGTAACTGAAGCTTTCTTT. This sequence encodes CAISQGGVTEAFF.